Included here is one T cell receptor beta chain sequence, with context. This specimen comes from a study of blood T cell repertoires in COVID-19. Using immunoSEQ multiplex PCR, the repertoire was profiled, and TCRdb retains in-frame clones only, with some absent. The data contain about 200,000 clones, approximately 86% of them singletons. Sample: peripheral blood. The sequence derives from a man aged 55 to 70 with COVID-19, enrolled during active disease.

The CDR3 DNA follows: TGTGCCTGGGCGTCGGGAGGGGGCCCACGGGGGGGCTACACCTTC. Encoded protein: CAWASGGGPRGGYTF. The chain has TRBV30 and TRBJ1-2; the match to TRBD1 covers 7 bases. CDR3 length: 15 amino acids. V shed 5 bases, J shed 8 bases, and the junction held 17 bases outside the gene matches. Germline V CDR1 and CDR2: GTSNPN, SVGIG (reference sequence).